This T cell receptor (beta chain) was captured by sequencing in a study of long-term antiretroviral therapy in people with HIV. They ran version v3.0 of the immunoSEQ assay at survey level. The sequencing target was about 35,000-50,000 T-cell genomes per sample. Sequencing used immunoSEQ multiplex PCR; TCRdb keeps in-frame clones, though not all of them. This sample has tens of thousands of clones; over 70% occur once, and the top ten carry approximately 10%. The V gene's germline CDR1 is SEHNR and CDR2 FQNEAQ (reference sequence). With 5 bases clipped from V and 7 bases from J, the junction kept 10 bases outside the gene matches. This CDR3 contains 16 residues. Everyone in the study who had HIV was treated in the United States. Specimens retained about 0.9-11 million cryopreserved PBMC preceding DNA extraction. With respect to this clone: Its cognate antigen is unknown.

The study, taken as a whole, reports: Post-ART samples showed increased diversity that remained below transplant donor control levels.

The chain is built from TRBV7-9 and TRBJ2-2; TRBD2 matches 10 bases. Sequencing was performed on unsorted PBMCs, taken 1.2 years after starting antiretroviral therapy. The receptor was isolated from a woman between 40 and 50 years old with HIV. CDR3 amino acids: CASSPPASGSGGELFF. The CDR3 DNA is TGTGCCAGCAGCCCCCCAGCTAGCGGGAGTGGCGGGGAGCTGTTTTTT.